These 3 T cell receptor beta chains came from one sample sequenced in a study of T cell repertoires in cytomegalovirus infection. TCRdb independently ran MiXCR on the reads; one entry per CDR3 protein. The table lists approximately 250,000 distinct CDR3 sequences, 9% to 15% of them singletons, with 1.5% to 2% in the top ten. The sample was PBMCs. The receptors come from a human donor in good health (CMV status not recorded). Some clones in this sample may be carry-over from other donors' samples.

This clonotype was seen repeatedly, ten times or more. The V and J genes are TRBV5-5 and TRBJ1-5; D is unresolved. CDR3 length: 16 residues. Per germline, CDR1 SGHKS and CDR2 YYEKEE (reference sequence). The V and J ends lost 3 bases and 6 bases respectively, with 19 bases between them. In DNA, the CDR3 is TGTGCCAGCAGCTATGCGGGTGACACCGTCCTTCAGCCCCAGCATTTT. This encodes CASSYAGDTVLQPQHF.

Remarks on this clonotype: This clone may be a read error of a much larger clone one base away. The chain links TRBV7-2 to TRBJ2-1; TRBD2 agrees at 11 bases. CDR1 is SGHTA and CDR2 is FQGNSA in the germline V gene. This CDR3 contains 16 residues. With V trimmed by 5 bases and J by 3 bases, 6 bases remained unmatched. The CDR3 coding sequence is TGTGCCAGCAGCGTCCTGACTAGCGGGGTCTACAATGAGCAGTTCTTC. It specifies CASSVLTSGVYNEQFF.

In its sample, this clonotype was seen a few times. This rearrangement joins TRBV5-1 to TRBJ1-2; perhaps TRBD1 as D (5 bases). V lost 0 bases and J lost 4, with 13 bases in between. The CDR3 is made up of 15 amino acids. Germline CDR1 and CDR2: SGHRS and YFSETQ. The CDR3 reads CASSLDLDRPYGYTF. CDR3 DNA: TGCGCCAGCAGCTTGGACCTCGACAGACCCTATGGCTACACCTTC. The variable domain in full, with the rest retrieved from reference TRBV5-1 and TRBJ1-2, is KAGVTQTPRYLIKTRGQQVTLSCSPISGHRSVSWYQQTPGQGLQFLFEYFSETQRNKGNFPGRFSGRQFSNSRSEMNVSTLELGDSALYLCASSLDLDRPYGYTFGSGTRLTVV.